This TCR beta chain was sequenced during a study of neurological immune-mediated disorders. As concerns this clonotype: A junction boundary mismatches the germline segment, possibly from a read error.

This CDR3 is built from 14 residues. Looked up from germline, CDR1 is SGHRS and CDR2 is YFSETQ. 5'RACE generated cDNA with 10-nucleotide random UMIs. Over 170 million TCR-beta sequences from 15-18 subjects came from every sequencing run. A single record per CDR3 protein comes from TCRdb applying MiXCR to the 5' RACE reads. Of around 46,000 distinct CDR3 sequences in the sample, over 20% were seen once. This clonotype was obtained from a woman in her 70s in good health. The J gene is TRBJ2-3, the V gene TRBV5-1, with 7 positions matching TRBD1. Sequencing used PBMCs. The CDR3 DNA reads as TGCGCCAGCACCTTGGACAGGCTAACAGATACGCAGTATTTT. The encoded protein is CASTLDRLTDTQYF. Supplemented by reference TRBV5-1 and TRBJ2-3, the full variable domain reads KAGVTQTPRYLIKTRGQQVTLSCSPISGHRSVSWYQQTPGQGLQFLFEYFSETQRNKGNFPGRFSGRQFSNSRSEMNVSTLELGDSALYLCASTLDRLTDTQYFGPGTRLTVL.